These T cell receptor beta chains were read from a single sample in a study of CD8+CD57+ T cells in acquired aplastic anemia. In TCRdb, the reads were re-called with MiXCR into one record per CDR3 protein. The sample holds just over 450,000 distinct CDR3 sequences, about a third seen once. The sequenced sample was sorted CD4+, CD8+, or CD8+CD57+ T cells (not recorded which) from PBMCs. Receptors originate from a human donor with aplastic anemia. CDR3s leave out the opening cysteine and the closing phenylalanine or tryptophan. D genes are given only for firm matches.

cdr3_aa	v_call	j_call	d_call
SAEEQLNQPQH	TRBV20-1	TRBJ1-5	NA
AWSVFGGVGTDTQY	TRBV7-8	TRBJ2-3	NA
ASSYGRVDTGELF	TRBV5-1	TRBJ2-2	TRBD2
ASSRSRYYEQY	TRBV12-3/TRBV12-4	TRBJ2-7	NA
ASRQETGLQPQH	TRBV19	TRBJ1-5	NA
ASSVERGSTDTQY	TRBV11-2	TRBJ2-3	TRBD2
ASSRIRDAGEKLF	TRBV7-9	TRBJ1-4	NA
ASRGQTTTGELF	TRBV2	TRBJ2-2	TRBD1
ASRRTLADTYEQY	TRBV5-1	TRBJ2-7	NA
ASTLRTGELF	TRBV7-2	TRBJ2-2	NA
ASSTRTGGTSASLH	TRBV11-2	TRBJ1-6	TRBD1
AWSHGTGGTYEQY	TRBV30	TRBJ2-7	TRBD1
ASSYSAGNTIY	TRBV6-5	TRBJ1-3	NA
SADRDTGNTIY	TRBV20-1	TRBJ1-3	NA
ASSSWQGNTEAF	TRBV27	TRBJ1-1	NA
ASSDVSSYNSPLH	TRBV9	TRBJ1-6	NA
ASSSQRTDSYEQY	TRBV7-6	TRBJ2-7	NA
ASINRVYGYT	TRBV2	TRBJ1-2	NA
AWSLQTEQY	TRBV30	TRBJ2-7	NA